This entry lists 16 T cell receptor beta chains sequenced from one sample in a study. Adaptor-ligated barcode primers were used to amplify TRBV12-4/TRBJ1-2 clonotypes. TCRdb redid the calling of the multiplex PCR reads with MiXCR, one entry per CDR3 protein. This sample yields approximately 500 distinct CDR3 sequences, of which roughly 21% are seen a single time; about 32% belongs to the top ten. The specimen sequenced was memory CD4+ T cells sorted from blood. Sample subset: memory CD4+ T cells, CD4+CD45RO+CD25-. The receptors stem from a female donor with breast cancer.

This sequence joins TRBV12-3 or TRBV12-4 and TRBJ1-2, with D hard to call. This CDR3 contains 14 residues. Trimming pared 4 bases from V and 4 bases from J, leaving 13 bases between. CDR3: CASSSAGARYGYTF. CDR3 nucleotide sequence: TGTGCCAGCAGTTCGGCGGGTGCGCGCTATGGCTACACCTTC.

This clonotype appeared a few times. The CDR3 nucleotides read TGTGCCAGCAGTTTCGGGAGGGGTGGCTACACCTTC. Protein sequence: CASSFGRGGYTF. The V and J genes are TRBV12-3 or TRBV12-4 and TRBJ1-2; the D gene is possibly TRBD1 (5 bases). The CDR3 extends over 12 amino acids. Trimming took 3 bases from V and 7 from J, leaving 9 bases between them.

In this sample, this clonotype turned up many times. The chain employs TRBV12-3 or TRBV12-4 and TRBJ1-2; TRBD1 is a possible D gene (6 bases). V was shortened by 5 bases and J by 4 bases, with 17 bases between the two germline ends. The CDR3 runs to 15 residues. DNA of the CDR3: TGTGCCAGCAGTGGACCACAGGGAGGTATCTATGGCTACACCTTC. Translated, it gives CASSGPQGGIYGYTF.

The rearrangement joins TRBV12-3 or TRBV12-4 to TRBJ1-2; 7 nucleotides agree with TRBD1. The ends lost 8 bases at V and 4 bases at J; junction bases unmatched: 4. The CDR3 spans 12 residues. The CDR3 nucleotides read TGTGCCAGCGCCCGGGACAGCTATGGCTACACCTTC. Translating it yields CASARDSYGYTF.

The chain has TRBV12-3 or TRBV12-4 and TRBJ1-2; 7 nucleotides align to TRBD1. This CDR3 contains 12 residues. Trimming cost V 10 bases and J 8 bases; bases outside gene matches: 10. CDR3 sequence reads: CATRTGANGYTF. In DNA form, the CDR3 reads TGTGCCACCCGAACAGGGGCTAACGGCTACACCTTC.

Judged by abundance, this clonotype is large. The chain has TRBV12-3 or TRBV12-4 and TRBJ1-2, with D tentatively TRBD1 (6 bases). V was cut by 6 bases and J by 2 bases, with 16 bases left in between. The CDR3 totals 15 residues. The CDR3 DNA sequence: TGTGCCAGCAGCTTCGCAGGACAGAGAAACTATGGCTACACCTTC. This sequence encodes CASSFAGQRNYGYTF.

This clonotype is large by share. This chain uses TRBV12-3 or TRBV12-4 with TRBJ1-2; possible D gene TRBD1, 5 bases. V lost 2 bases and J lost 7, with 14 bases in between. CDR3 size: 14 residues. CDR3 protein: CASSLSGTQAGYTF. CDR3 bases: TGTGCCAGCAGTTTAAGTGGGACCCAAGCTGGCTACACCTTC.

The chain has TRBV12-3 or TRBV12-4 and TRBJ1-2, with 9 positions matching TRBD1. The CDR3 length is 14 residues. Germline trimming cut 6 bases from V and 1 base from J; bases unmatched to any gene: 3. The CDR3 DNA reads TGTGCCAGCAGACCGGGACAGGGTAACTATGGCTACACCTTC. Its translation: CASRPGQGNYGYTF.

The chain is built from TRBV12-3 or TRBV12-4 and TRBJ1-2; the match to TRBD1 covers 8 bases. V trimming: 6 bases; J trimming: 8 bases; junction bases outside the gene matches: 5. This CDR3 contains 12 residues. CDR3 loop: CASRPGQAGYTF. CDR3 bases: TGTGCCAGCAGACCGGGACAGGCGGGCTACACCTTC.

This clonotype has ten or more counts. The V call is TRBV12-3 or TRBV12-4, the J call TRBJ1-2; 7 bases match TRBD1. The CDR3 sequence is 15 residues long. V trimming: 2 bases; J trimming: 4 bases; junction bases outside the gene matches: 7. The CDR3 region has the DNA TGTGCCAGCAGTTTACGACAGGGAGGGACCTATGGCTACACCTTC. Amino acids: CASSLRQGGTYGYTF.

The rearrangement links TRBV12-3 or TRBV12-4 to TRBJ1-2; tentative D call: TRBD1 (5 bases). Trimming removed 5 bases from V and 6 bases from J, with 16 bases in between. The CDR3 is 14 residues long. CDR3 amino acids: CASSRRAGTDGYTF. The CDR3 bases are TGTGCCAGCAGTCGAAGGGCAGGGACTGATGGCTACACCTTC.

This clonotype is large (0.1 to 1%). This rearrangement joins TRBV12-3 or TRBV12-4 to TRBJ1-2; the D gene is possibly TRBD1 (5 bases). Trimming removed 7 bases at V and 5 bases at J, with 26 bases between. CDR3 length: 17 residues. The CDR3 coding sequence is TGTGCCAGCATAGGGACCGGCTCCGTTGCGTCCCGTTATGGCTACACCTTC. This translates into CASIGTGSVASRYGYTF.

This clonotype ranks as large. This chain joins TRBV12-3 or TRBV12-4 and TRBJ1-2; D gene unclear. The CDR3 covers 14 residues. With 6 bases removed from V and 8 bases from J, the gap between germline ends came to 19 bases. The CDR3 protein is CASSPMTEVKGYTF. CDR3 DNA sequence: TGTGCCAGCAGCCCTATGACGGAGGTGAAAGGCTACACCTTC.

As concerns this clonotype: A much larger clone differs by one base, so this may be a read error. The chain recombines TRBV12-3 or TRBV12-4 with TRBJ1-2, with no clear D. This CDR3 has 12 residues. V lost 10 bases and J lost 8, with 17 bases in between. The DNA for the CDR3 is TGTGCCACGTTATACTTTGCCGAGGGCTACACCTTC. Its protein is CATLYFAEGYTF.

Sample share makes this clonotype large. The chain recombines TRBV12-3 or TRBV12-4 with TRBJ1-2, with D unclear. The CDR3 length is 14 residues. V lost 3 bases and J 3 bases, leaving 11 bases between the germline ends. The CDR3 coding sequence is TGTGCCAGCAGTTTCTCCACCGGGGACTATGGCTACACCTTC. Translation gives CASSFSTGDYGYTF.

Within the sample, this clonotype is large. The chain has TRBV12-3 or TRBV12-4 and TRBJ1-2; no firm D call. V was shortened by 8 bases and J by 1 base, with 23 bases between the two germline ends. The CDR3 has 17 amino acids. The CDR3: CASGPLIPQANNYGYTF. CDR3 sequence (DNA): TGTGCCAGCGGGCCGTTAATCCCGCAGGCGAATAACTATGGCTACACCTTC.